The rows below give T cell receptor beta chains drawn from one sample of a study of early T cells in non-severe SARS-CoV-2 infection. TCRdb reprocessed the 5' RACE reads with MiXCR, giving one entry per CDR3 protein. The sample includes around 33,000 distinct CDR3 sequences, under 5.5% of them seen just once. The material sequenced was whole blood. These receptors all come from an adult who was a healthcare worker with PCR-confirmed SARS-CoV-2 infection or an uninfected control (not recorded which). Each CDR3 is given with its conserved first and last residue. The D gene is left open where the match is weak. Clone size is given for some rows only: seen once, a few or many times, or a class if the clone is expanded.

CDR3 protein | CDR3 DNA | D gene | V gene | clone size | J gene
CASSQDRTGGRVTQYF | TGCGCCAGCAGCCAAGATAGGACCGGGGGTCGGGTGACCCAGTACTTC | - | TRBV4-3 | many | TRBJ2-5
CTSSQDVAREVTDTQYF | TGCACCAGCAGCCAAGATGTTGCCAGGGAGGTCACAGATACGCAGTATTTT | - | TRBV1 | many | TRBJ2-3
CASRTSGARIQETQYF | TGTGCCAGCAGGACTAGCGGGGCGCGAATCCAAGAGACCCAGTACTTC | TRBD2 | TRBV28 | many | TRBJ2-5
CAWRVRGRTDTQYF | TGTGCCTGGAGAGTCAGGGGGCGTACAGATACGCAGTATTTT | TRBD1 | TRBV30 | - | TRBJ2-3
CASSRSQGANYGYTF | TGTGCCAGCAGCCGTAGTCAGGGGGCTAACTATGGCTACACCTTC | TRBD1 | TRBV27 | few | TRBJ1-2
CASSLNTDTQYF | TGTGCCAGCAGCCTCAACACAGATACGCAGTATTTT | - | TRBV11-2 | few | TRBJ2-3
CASSPDGVNYGYTF | TGTGCCAGCTCACCAGACGGGGTTAACTATGGCTACACCTTC | - | TRBV18 | many | TRBJ1-2
CASSYSAPPYNEQFF | TGTGCCAGCAGTTACTCAGCTCCCCCGTACAATGAGCAGTTCTTC | - | TRBV6-2/TRBV6-3 | many | TRBJ2-1
CASSRAGQNEQYF | TGCGCCAGCAGCCGGGCAGGGCAGAACGAGCAGTACTTC | - | TRBV4-3 | many | TRBJ2-7
CASSPGGSNEKLFF | TGCGCCAGCAGCCCGGGGGGGAGCAATGAAAAACTGTTTTTT | - | TRBV5-1 | - | TRBJ1-4
CASSFSLGAYEQYF | TGTGCCAGCAGTTTTAGCTTGGGGGCCTACGAGCAGTACTTC | - | TRBV12-3/TRBV12-4 | many | TRBJ2-7
CASSREGINGNTIYF | TGTGCCAGCAGCCGTGAAGGGATAAATGGAAACACCATATATTTT | - | TRBV4-2 | many | TRBJ1-3
CSARFGNTEAFF | TGCAGTGCTAGATTCGGGAACACTGAAGCTTTCTTT | - | TRBV20-1 | - | TRBJ1-1
CASSLAGTSVQETQYF | TGTGCCAGCAGCTTAGCCGGGACTAGTGTTCAAGAGACCCAGTACTTC | TRBD2 | TRBV7-2 | many | TRBJ2-5
CASRKQGYGYTF | TGCGCCAGCAGAAAACAGGGTTATGGCTACACCTTC | - | TRBV5-1 | many | TRBJ1-2
CASSRDNQADTQYF | TGTGCCAGCAGCCGGGACAACCAGGCAGATACGCAGTATTTT | - | TRBV12-3/TRBV12-4 | many | TRBJ2-3
CASSLAGIGWSYEQYF | TGTGCCAGCAGCTTAGCGGGGATAGGGTGGTCCTACGAGCAGTACTTC | - | TRBV11-2 | - | TRBJ2-7
CASSGGPTSYNEQFF | TGTGCCAGCAGTGGCGGGCCGACCTCCTACAATGAGCAGTTCTTC | - | TRBV2 | - | TRBJ2-1
CASSTRTSGGPNEQFF | TGTGCCAGCAGCACCCGGACTAGCGGGGGTCCGAATGAGCAGTTCTTC | TRBD2 | TRBV7-9 | - | TRBJ2-1
CASSLGGERDQPQHF | TGTGCCAGCAGTTTGGGAGGGGAAAGAGATCAGCCCCAGCATTTT | - | TRBV12-3/TRBV12-4 | many | TRBJ1-5
CSARALKGSRYGYTF | TGCAGTGCTAGAGCGCTTAAGGGGTCTCGGTATGGCTACACCTTC | - | TRBV20-1 | many | TRBJ1-2
CATRPGQGLAGELFF | TGTGCCACCAGACCGGGACAGGGGTTGGCCGGGGAGCTGTTTTTT | TRBD1 | TRBV24-1 | many | TRBJ2-2
CASSPRQGEEQYF | TGTGCCAGCAGTCCGCGACAGGGGGAAGAGCAGTACTTC | TRBD1 | TRBV6-5 | many | TRBJ2-7
CASTLQGRGAEAFF | TGTGCCAGCACCCTCCAGGGGCGGGGAGCTGAAGCTTTCTTT | - | TRBV2 | - | TRBJ1-1
CSATRDSAYNEQFF | TGCAGTGCTACCCGGGACTCAGCCTACAATGAGCAGTTCTTC | - | TRBV20-1 | many | TRBJ2-1
CASTEIRGGYNEQFF | TGTGCCAGCACCGAAATCAGGGGGGGCTACAATGAGCAGTTCTTC | - | TRBV6-6 | many | TRBJ2-1
CASRLASTAYNEQFF | TGCGCCAGCAGGTTGGCCTCCACCGCCTACAATGAGCAGTTCTTC | - | TRBV5-1 | many | TRBJ2-1
CASSEQGNTEAFF | TGTGCCAGCAGTGAACAGGGCAACACTGAAGCTTTCTTT | - | TRBV2 | many | TRBJ1-1
CASSLHGTGAGELFF | TGTGCCAGCAGTTTACATGGGACAGGGGCCGGGGAGCTGTTTTTT | TRBD1 | TRBV28 | many | TRBJ2-2
CSVSRTGTETQYF | TGCAGCGTTTCCAGGACCGGGACGGAGACCCAGTACTTC | - | TRBV29-1 | - | TRBJ2-5
CASSSVGHPSPYNSPLHF | TGTGCCAGCAGCTCGGTCGGACACCCCAGCCCCTATAATTCACCCCTCCACTTT | - | TRBV7-8 | - | TRBJ1-6
CASSPDSSNQPQHF | TGTGCCAGCAGTCCGGACAGTAGCAATCAGCCCCAGCATTTT | - | TRBV27 | - | TRBJ1-5